This T cell receptor (beta chain) stems from a study of T-cell memory formation after mild COVID-19. Findings and caveats of the study: CD4/CD8 balance characterized clones contracting day 15 to 85, and CD4+ skew characterized later expanders. Shrinking CD4+ clones were chiefly CM and EM; CD8+ ones were chiefly EMRA.

V shed 0 bases and J shed 5 bases, with 10 bases lying between them. The CDR3 sequence is 14 residues long. Per the germline V gene, CDR1 is MGHRA and CDR2 is YSYEKL. This clonotype has a handful of counts. Its specificity is not known. Employing constant-segment primers, 5'RACE generated TCR alpha and TCR beta cDNA libraries bearing sample barcodes and UMIs. TCRdb analysed the 5' RACE reads with MiXCR anew, one entry per CDR3 protein. The sample contains 400,000 to 500,000 distinct CDR3 sequences, 18% of which appear only once. The genes are TRBV4-1 and TRBJ1-1; D gene ambiguous. The origin of this receptor is a man between 18 and 35 years old who had mild COVID-19 (a few samples of this study predate the infection). Cell type and time point are not known. Sequenced input: PBMCs or a T cell subset sorted from them (not recorded which). The CDR3 DNA is TGCGCCAGCAGCCAAGATCCGGGGAGGACTGAAGCTTTCTTT. This gives the protein CASSQDPGRTEAFF.